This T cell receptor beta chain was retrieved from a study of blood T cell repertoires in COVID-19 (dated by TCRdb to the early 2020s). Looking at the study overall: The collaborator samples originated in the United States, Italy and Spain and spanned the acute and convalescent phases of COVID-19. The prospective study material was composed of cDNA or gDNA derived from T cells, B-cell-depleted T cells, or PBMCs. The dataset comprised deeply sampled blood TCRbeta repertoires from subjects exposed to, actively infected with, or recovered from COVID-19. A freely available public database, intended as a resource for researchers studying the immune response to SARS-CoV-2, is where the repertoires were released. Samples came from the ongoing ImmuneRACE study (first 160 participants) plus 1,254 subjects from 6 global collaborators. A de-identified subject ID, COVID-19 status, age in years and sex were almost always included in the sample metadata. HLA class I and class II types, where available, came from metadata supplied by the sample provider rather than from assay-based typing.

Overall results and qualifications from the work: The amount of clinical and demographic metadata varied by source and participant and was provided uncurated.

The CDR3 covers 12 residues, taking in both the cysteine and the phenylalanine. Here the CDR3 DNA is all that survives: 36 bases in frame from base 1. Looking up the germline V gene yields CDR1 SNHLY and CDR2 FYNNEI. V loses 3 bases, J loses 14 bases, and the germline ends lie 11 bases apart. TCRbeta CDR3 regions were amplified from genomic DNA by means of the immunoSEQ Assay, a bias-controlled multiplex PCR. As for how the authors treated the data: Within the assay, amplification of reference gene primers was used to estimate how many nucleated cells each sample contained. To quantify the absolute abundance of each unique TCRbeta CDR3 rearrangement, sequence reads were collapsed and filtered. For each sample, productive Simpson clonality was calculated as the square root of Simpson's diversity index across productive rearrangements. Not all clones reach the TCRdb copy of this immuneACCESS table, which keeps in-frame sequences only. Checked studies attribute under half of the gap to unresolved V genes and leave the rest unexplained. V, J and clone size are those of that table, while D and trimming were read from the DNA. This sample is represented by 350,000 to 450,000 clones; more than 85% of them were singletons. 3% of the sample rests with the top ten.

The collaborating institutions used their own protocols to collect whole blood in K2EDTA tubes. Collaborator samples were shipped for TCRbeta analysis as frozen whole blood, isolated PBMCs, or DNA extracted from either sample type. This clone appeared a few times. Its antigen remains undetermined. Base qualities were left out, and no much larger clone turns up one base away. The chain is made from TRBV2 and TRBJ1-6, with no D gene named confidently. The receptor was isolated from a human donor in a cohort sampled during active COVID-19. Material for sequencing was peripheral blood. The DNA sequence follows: TGTGCCAGCAGTGAGCTCTTACGGGCCCTCCACTTT. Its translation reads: CASSELLRALHF.